The sequence of this T cell receptor beta chain was determined in a study of shared clonotypes between healthy human individuals. Notes on the study in general: Sharing across four donors was highest in naive CD4 (roughly 5%) and lowest in memory CD8 (about 0.4%).

Assay execution took place at the deep level. Original handling: Filtering was not the same, since immunoSEQ gave junction-only sequences without quality scores. This table comes from immunoSEQ multiplex PCR, and its TCRdb copy is limited to in-frame clones, with some not included. D and trimming come from the DNA, and the V and J calls and clone size come from that table. The sample has fewer than 850,000 clones; around 96% are singletons. As to this clone: Its antigen is unknown.

Naivety among CD8 cells was defined by CD45RO negativity and positive CCR7 selection, thereby excluding terminally differentiated effector memory CD45RA+ cells. Germline V gene lookup returns CDR1 SEHNR and CDR2 FQNEAQ (reference sequence). The CDR3 length is 15 residues. V was pared by 8 bases and J by 0 bases, with 14 bases between. The sequencing sample was made of naive CD8+ T cells sorted from blood. The J gene is TRBJ2-1, the V gene TRBV7-9; D assignment may be TRBD1 or TRBD2 (5 bases each). The TCR was taken from a man aged 25-45 years in good health. The CDR3 protein is CASGTTAPSYNEQFF. The CDR3 bases are TGTGCCAGCGGGACGACTGCCCCCTCCTACAATGAGCAGTTCTTC.